This T cell receptor beta chain was recovered during a study of T cells after yellow fever vaccination. MiXCR, run by TCRdb on the 5' RACE reads, gives a single entry per CDR3 protein. The sample holds a few hundred thousand distinct CDR3 sequences, about 7.1% seen once. Comment on this clonotype: What it recognizes is unknown.

V was shortened by 2 bases and J by 0 bases, with 8 bases between the two germline ends. This CDR3 comprises 14 residues. Germline CDR1 reads DFQATT; CDR2 reads SNEGSKA (reference sequence). General study points: Post-booster samples contained most primary-vaccination clones (around 95% CD4, 70% to 90% CD8).

The chain uses TRBV20-1 and TRBJ2-1; D is unresolved. This specimen was CD4+ T cells sorted from PBMCs, taken 15 days after the yellow fever booster vaccination. The origin of this receptor is a man in his thirties or forties who received the YFV17D yellow fever vaccine. The CDR3 loop is CSARPSGSYNEQFF. Here the CDR3 DNA reads TGCAGTGCTAGACCCTCCGGCTCCTACAATGAGCAGTTCTTC.